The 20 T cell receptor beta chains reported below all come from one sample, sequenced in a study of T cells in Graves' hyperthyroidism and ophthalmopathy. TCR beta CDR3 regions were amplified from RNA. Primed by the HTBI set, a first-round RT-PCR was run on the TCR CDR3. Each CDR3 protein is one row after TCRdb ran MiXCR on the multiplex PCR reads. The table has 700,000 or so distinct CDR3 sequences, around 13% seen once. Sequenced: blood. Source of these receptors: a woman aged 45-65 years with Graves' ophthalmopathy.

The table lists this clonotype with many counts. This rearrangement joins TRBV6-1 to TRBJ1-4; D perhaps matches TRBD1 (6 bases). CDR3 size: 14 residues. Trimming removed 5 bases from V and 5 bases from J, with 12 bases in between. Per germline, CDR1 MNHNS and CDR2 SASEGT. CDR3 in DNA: TGTGCCAGCAGTCCTACAGGGCAGAATGAAAAACTGTTTTTT. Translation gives CASSPTGQNEKLFF.

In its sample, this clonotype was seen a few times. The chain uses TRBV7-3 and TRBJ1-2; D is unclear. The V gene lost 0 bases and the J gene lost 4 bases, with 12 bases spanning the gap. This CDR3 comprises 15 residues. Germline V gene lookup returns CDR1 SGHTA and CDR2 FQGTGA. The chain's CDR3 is CASSLTGDFSYGYTF. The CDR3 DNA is TGTGCCAGCAGCTTAACGGGAGATTTTAGCTATGGCTACACCTTC.

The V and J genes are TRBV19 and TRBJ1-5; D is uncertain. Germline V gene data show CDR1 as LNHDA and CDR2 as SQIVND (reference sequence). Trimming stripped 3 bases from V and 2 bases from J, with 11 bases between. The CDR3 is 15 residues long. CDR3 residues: CASSIMEAGNQPQHF. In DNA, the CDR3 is TGTGCCAGTAGTATCATGGAGGCTGGCAATCAGCCCCAGCATTTT. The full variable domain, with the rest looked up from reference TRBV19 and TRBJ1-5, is DGGITQSPKYLFRKEGQNVTLSCEQNLNHDAMYWYRQDPGQGLRLIYYSQIVNDFQKGDIAEGYSVSREKKESFPLTVTSAQKNPTAFYLCASSIMEAGNQPQHFGDGTRLSIL.

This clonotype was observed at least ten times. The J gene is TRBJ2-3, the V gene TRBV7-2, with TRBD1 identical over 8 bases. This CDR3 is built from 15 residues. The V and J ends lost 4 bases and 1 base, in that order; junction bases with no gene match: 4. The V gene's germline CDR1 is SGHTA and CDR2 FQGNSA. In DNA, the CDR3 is TGTGCCAGCAGCTCGGGACAGGAGGGCACAGATACGCAGTATTTT. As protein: CASSSGQEGTDTQYF.

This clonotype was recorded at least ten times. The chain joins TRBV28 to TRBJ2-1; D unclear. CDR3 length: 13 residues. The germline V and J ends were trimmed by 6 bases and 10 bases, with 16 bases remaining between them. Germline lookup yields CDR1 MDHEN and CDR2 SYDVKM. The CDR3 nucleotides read TGTGCCAGCAGCCCGGCTATATTCCAAGAGCAGTTCTTC. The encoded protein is CASSPAIFQEQFF.

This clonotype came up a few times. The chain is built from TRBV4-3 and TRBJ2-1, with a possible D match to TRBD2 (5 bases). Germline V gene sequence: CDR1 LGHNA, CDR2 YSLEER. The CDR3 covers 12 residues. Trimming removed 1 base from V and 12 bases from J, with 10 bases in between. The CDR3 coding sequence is TGCGCCAGCAGCCAAGGAATAGAGGGGCAGTTCTTC. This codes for CASSQGIEGQFF.

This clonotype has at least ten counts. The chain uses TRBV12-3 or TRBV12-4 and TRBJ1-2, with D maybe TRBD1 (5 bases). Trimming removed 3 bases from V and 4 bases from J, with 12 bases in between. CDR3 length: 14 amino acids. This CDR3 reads CASSFSGTLYGYTF. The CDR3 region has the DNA TGTGCCAGCAGTTTCTCGGGGACGCTCTATGGCTACACCTTC.

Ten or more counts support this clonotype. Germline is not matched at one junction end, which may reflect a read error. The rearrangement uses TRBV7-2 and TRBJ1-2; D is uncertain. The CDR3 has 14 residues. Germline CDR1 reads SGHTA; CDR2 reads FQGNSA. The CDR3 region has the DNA TGTGCCAGCAGCTTAGATGGTGCCTCGTATGGCCACACCTTC. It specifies CASSLDGASYGHTF.

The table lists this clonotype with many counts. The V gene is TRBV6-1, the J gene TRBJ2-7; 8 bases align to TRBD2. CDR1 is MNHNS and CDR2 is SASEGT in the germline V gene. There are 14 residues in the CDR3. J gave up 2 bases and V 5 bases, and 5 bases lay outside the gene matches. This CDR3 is CASSKGTRPYEQYF. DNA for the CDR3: TGTGCCAGCAGTAAGGGGACTAGACCCTACGAGCAGTACTTC.

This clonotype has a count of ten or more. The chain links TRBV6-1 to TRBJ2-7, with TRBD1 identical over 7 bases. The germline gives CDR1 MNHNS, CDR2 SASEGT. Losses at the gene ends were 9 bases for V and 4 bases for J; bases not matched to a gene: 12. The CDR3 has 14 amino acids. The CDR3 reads CASKRRDSRYEQYF. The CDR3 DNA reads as TGTGCCAGTAAACGCCGGGACAGCCGTTACGAGCAGTACTTC.

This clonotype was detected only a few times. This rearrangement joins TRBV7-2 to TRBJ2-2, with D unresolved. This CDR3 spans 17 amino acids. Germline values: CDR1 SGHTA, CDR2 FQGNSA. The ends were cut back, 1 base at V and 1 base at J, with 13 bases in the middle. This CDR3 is CASSLVGAGRNTGELFF. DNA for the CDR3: TGTGCCAGCAGCTTAGTAGGCGCAGGCCGGAACACCGGGGAGCTGTTTTTT.

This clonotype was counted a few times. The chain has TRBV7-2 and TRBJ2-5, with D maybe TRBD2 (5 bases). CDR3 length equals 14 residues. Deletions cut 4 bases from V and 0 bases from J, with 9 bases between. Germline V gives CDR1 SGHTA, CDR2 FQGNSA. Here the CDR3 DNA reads TGTGCCAGCAGCTCGTCCGGGAACCAAGAGACCCAGTACTTC. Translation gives CASSSSGNQETQYF.

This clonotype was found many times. The CDR3 loop reads CASGQGAYEQFF. The CDR3 bases are TGTGCCAGCGGGCAGGGGGCATATGAGCAGTTCTTC. The gene calls are TRBV12-3 or TRBV12-4 and TRBJ2-1, with TRBD1 matching 8 bases. The CDR3 loop spans 12 amino acids. V was clipped by 8 bases and J by 8 bases; unmatched bases: 5.

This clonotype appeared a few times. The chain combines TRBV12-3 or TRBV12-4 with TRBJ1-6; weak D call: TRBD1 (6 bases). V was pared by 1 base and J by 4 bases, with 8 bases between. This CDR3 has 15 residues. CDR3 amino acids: CASSLVGAYNSPLHF. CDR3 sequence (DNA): TGTGCCAGCAGTTTAGTGGGGGCTTATAATTCACCCCTCCACTTT.

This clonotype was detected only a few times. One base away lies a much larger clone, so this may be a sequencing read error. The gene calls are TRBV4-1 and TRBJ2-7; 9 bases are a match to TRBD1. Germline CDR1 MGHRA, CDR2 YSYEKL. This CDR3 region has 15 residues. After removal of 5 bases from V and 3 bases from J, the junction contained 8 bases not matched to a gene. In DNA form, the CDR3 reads TGCGCCAGCAGCTCCTCCGGGACAGGGATCTACGAGCAGTACTTC. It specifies CASSSSGTGIYEQYF.

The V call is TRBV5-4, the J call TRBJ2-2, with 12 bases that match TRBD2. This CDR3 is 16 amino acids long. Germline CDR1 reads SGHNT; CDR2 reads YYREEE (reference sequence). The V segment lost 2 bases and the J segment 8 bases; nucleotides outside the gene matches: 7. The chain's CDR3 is CASSFGTSGQRGELFF. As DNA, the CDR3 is TGTGCCAGCAGCTTCGGGACTAGCGGGCAGAGGGGGGAGCTGTTTTTT.

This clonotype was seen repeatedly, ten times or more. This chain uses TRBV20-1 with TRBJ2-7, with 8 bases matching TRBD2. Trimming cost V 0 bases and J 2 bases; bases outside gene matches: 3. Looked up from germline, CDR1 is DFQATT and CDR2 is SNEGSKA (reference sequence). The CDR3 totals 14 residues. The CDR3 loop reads CSARETGGPYEQYF. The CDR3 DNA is TGCAGTGCTAGAGAAACGGGAGGGCCCTACGAGCAGTACTTC.

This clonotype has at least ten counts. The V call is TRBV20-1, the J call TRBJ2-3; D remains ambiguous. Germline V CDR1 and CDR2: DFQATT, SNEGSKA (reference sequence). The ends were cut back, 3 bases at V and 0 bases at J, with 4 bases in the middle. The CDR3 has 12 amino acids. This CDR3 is CSARGSTDTQYF. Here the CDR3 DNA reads TGCAGTGCTAGGGGGAGCACAGATACGCAGTATTTT.

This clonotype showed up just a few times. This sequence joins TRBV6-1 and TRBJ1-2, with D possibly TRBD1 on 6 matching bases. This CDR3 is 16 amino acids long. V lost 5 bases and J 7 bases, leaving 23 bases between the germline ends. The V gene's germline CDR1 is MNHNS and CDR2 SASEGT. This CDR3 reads CASSPQILGQTAGYTF. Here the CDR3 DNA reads TGTGCCAGCAGTCCCCAAATCCTCGGACAGACGGCTGGCTACACCTTC.

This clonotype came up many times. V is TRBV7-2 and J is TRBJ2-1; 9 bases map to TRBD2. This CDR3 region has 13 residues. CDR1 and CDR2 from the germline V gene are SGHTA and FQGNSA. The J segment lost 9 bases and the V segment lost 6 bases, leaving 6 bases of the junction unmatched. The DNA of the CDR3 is TGTGCCAGCAGTCTAAAAGCGGGAGGTGAGCAGTTCTTC. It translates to CASSLKAGGEQFF.